This T cell receptor beta chain was profiled in a study of early T cells in non-severe SARS-CoV-2 infection listed by TCRdb under 2021. Turning to the overall study: TCR sequencing used bulk RNA from unsorted whole blood, so alpha and beta chains could not be paired.

The library was produced with 5' RACE. Sequencing took place on a NextSeq 500. The TCR library protocol attached unique molecular identifiers to individual cDNA molecules to correct for sequencing error and PCR bias. Sequencing covered both TCR alpha and beta chains, and within each sample the abundances of alpha and beta sequences were tightly co-correlated. On the authors' methods: Decombinator V4 was used to annotate the V gene, J gene and CDR3 of the TCR sequences. Expanded TCRs were defined as changing significantly between any two time points under a Poisson model with p below 0.0001. TCR abundances were normalised to the total number of TCRs sequenced in each sample and reported as counts per million. MAIT TCRs were defined by TRAV1-2 paired with TRAJ12, TRAJ20 or TRAJ33, and iNKT TCRs by TRAV10 paired with TRAJ18. VDJdb, accessed 1 November 2021, was searched for CMV, EBV and SARS-CoV-2 annotated TCRs, with TCRs annotated for multiple antigens excluded. TCRdb reanalyzed the raw reads on its own, using fastp at Q25 for trimming and MiXCR for clone calling, and kept in-frame beta chains. All rows with the same CDR3 protein become a single entry with the most common DNA and genes. The V and J calls follow TCRdb's processing rather than the paper's. The sample table lists approximately 29,000 distinct CDR3 sequences, around 5.4% of them with a count of one. The ten largest clonotypes hold roughly 4.9% of the sample.

Results and caveats for the whole study, not just this receptor: VDJdb matching was skewed toward anti-spike CD8 responses and likely underestimated virus-specific expansions, missing private and CD4 specificities.

A case-control design nested within a healthcare worker cohort in London, UK, was used, with weekly nasopharyngeal swab PCR tests and blood sampling performed. Between 23 and 31 March 2020, the week of the UK lockdown, healthcare workers were enrolled and then followed up weekly for as long as 16 weeks. Spanning cysteine to phenylalanine, the CDR3 consists of 13 amino acids. The kept DNA is CDR3 alone, 39 bases in frame from the first base. A distance of 10 bases separates the germline ends of V and J, which lose 3 bases and 4 bases respectively. CDR1 and CDR2, looked up from the germline V gene (reference sequence), are DFQATT and SNEGSKA. This clonotype occurred many times. The antigen it binds to is not known. No much larger clone exists at a distance of one base, and base qualities are not known.

Sequenced material: whole blood. The clonotype comes from an adult who was a healthcare worker with PCR-confirmed SARS-CoV-2 infection or an uninfected control (not recorded which). The chain is made from TRBV20-1 and TRBJ2-1, with TRBD2 tentatively as D gene (5 bases match). The bases read TGCAGTGCTAGCAGGACTGATTACAATGAGCAGTTCTTC. It specifies CSASRTDYNEQFF.